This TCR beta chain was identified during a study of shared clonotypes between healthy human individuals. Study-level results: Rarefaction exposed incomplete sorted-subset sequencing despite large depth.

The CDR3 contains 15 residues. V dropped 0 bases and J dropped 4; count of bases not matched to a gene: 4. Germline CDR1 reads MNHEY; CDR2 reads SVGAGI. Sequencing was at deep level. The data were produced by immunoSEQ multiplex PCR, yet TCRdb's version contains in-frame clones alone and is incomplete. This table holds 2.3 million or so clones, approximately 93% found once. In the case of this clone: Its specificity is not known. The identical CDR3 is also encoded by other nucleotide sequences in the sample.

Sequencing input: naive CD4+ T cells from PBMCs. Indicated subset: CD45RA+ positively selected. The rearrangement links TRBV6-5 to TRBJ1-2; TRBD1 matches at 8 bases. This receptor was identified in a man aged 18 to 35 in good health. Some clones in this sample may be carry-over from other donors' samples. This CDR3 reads CASSYSAGGGYGYTF. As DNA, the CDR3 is TGTGCCAGCAGTTACTCGGCAGGGGGCGGCTATGGCTACACCTTC.